This TCR beta chain came from a study of T cell changes during pregnancy in multiple sclerosis. The V gene's germline CDR1 is SGHDT and CDR2 YYEEEE. V was clipped by 2 bases and J by 6 bases, with 7 bases between them. CDR3 size: 12 residues. Data came from immunoSEQ multiplex PCR; TCRdb stores just in-frame clones and leaves some out. This sample has 70,000 to 85,000 clones, with around 92% found just once. This TCR derives from a female donor with multiple sclerosis, enrolled in a pregnancy study. This chain joins TRBV5-6 and TRBJ2-3; possible D gene TRBD1, 6 bases. The source was peripheral blood, collected before pregnancy. Here the CDR3 DNA reads TGTGCCAGCAGCTTACAGGGTGATACGCAGTATTTT. The encoded protein is CASSLQGDTQYF.